A selection of T cell receptor beta chains follows, all from one sample in a study of shared clonotypes between healthy human individuals. The table came from immunoSEQ multiplex PCR; TCRdb's copy has only in-frame clones and leaves some out. Of approximately 1,500,000 clones listed, around 97% were seen once; the top ten hold 1.2%. The sequenced sample consisted of naive CD4+ T cells sorted from blood. These receptors were taken from a man between 25 and 39 years old in good health. CDR3s include the opening cysteine and the closing phenylalanine or tryptophan. D genes are given only for firm matches. Size is omitted from some rows. Given values are once, few, many or a class for expanded clones.

CDR3 protein | CDR3 DNA | D gene | J gene | V gene | clone size
CASSQDRLVAESSYNEQFF | TGCGCCAGCAGCCAAGATAGGTTGGTAGCGGAATCCTCCTACAATGAGCAGTTCTTC | NA | TRBJ2-1 | TRBV4-1 | NA
CASSPRETGGSYEQYF | TGTGCCAGCTCACCACGTGAGACAGGCGGCTCCTACGAGCAGTACTTC | NA | TRBJ2-7 | TRBV18 | once
CASSLLAGLYNEQFF | TGTGCCAGCAGCCTACTAGCGGGATTATACAATGAGCAGTTCTTC | TRBD2 | TRBJ2-1 | TRBV7-9 | NA
CASSPLGNQPQHF | TGTGCCAGCAGCCCCCTAGGCAATCAGCCCCAGCATTTT | NA | TRBJ1-5 | TRBV28 | once
CASSRGIPTGGGEKLFF | TGTGCCAGCAGCCGTGGAATTCCTACAGGGGGAGGTGAAAAACTGTTTTTT | TRBD1 | TRBJ1-4 | TRBV5-4 | NA
CAYAGGVSNQPQHF | TGTGCCTACGCAGGAGGGGTGAGCAATCAGCCCCAGCATTTT | NA | TRBJ1-5 | TRBV30 | NA
CASSPQGGGEQYF | TGTGCCAGCTCACCGCAAGGGGGCGGGGAGCAGTACTTC | TRBD1 | TRBJ2-7 | TRBV18 | NA
CASSRGPDQETQYF | TGCGCCAGCAGCCGTGGACCGGACCAAGAGACCCAGTACTTC | NA | TRBJ2-5 | TRBV4-1 | NA
CASSYPGFHEQYF | TGTGCCAGCAGTTACCCAGGCTTCCACGAGCAGTACTTC | NA | TRBJ2-7 | TRBV6-5 | NA
CAISESHGYREQFF | TGTGCCATCAGTGAGTCCCACGGCTACCGTGAGCAGTTCTTC | NA | TRBJ2-1 | TRBV10-3 | NA
CAISEPLAGGSTDTQYF | TGTGCCATCAGTGAACCCCTAGCGGGAGGGAGCACAGATACGCAGTATTTT | TRBD2 | TRBJ2-3 | TRBV10-3 | NA
CATSQGPSYEQYF | TGTGCCACCAGCCAGGGACCTTCCTACGAGCAGTACTTC | NA | TRBJ2-7 | TRBV15 | NA
CATSGLQGAKQYF | TGTGCCACCAGCGGACTACAGGGGGCTAAGCAGTACTTC | TRBD1 | TRBJ2-7 | TRBV15 | NA
CASSSQGARTEAFF | TGTGCCAGCAGCTCCCAGGGGGCCCGGACTGAAGCTTTCTTT | TRBD1 | TRBJ1-1 | TRBV5-6 | NA
CATGAGGANVLTF | TGTGCCACCGGGGCAGGGGGGGCCAACGTCCTGACTTTC | NA | TRBJ2-6 | TRBV30 | NA
CASSPGVSYNEQFF | TGCGCCAGCAGCCCGGGAGTTTCCTACAATGAGCAGTTCTTC | NA | TRBJ2-1 | TRBV4-3 | NA
CASSLSPLNYGYTF | TGCGCCAGCAGCCTCTCCCCACTTAACTATGGCTACACCTTC | NA | TRBJ1-2 | TRBV5-1 | NA
CASSLLYIHEQYF | TGTGCCAGCAGCTTACTCTATATCCACGAGCAGTACTTC | NA | TRBJ2-7 | TRBV7-2 | NA
CASSATGGSGNTIYF | TGTGCCAGCAGTGCGACAGGGGGTTCTGGAAACACCATATATTTT | TRBD1 | TRBJ1-3 | TRBV6-4 | NA
CASSYSSNRLPYGYTF | TGTGCCAGCAGTTACTCTTCGAACAGGTTACCCTATGGCTACACCTTC | NA | TRBJ1-2 | TRBV6-5 | once
CASSLLPTDTQYF | TGTGCCAGCAGCTTATTGCCGACAGATACGCAGTATTTT | NA | TRBJ2-3 | TRBV7-2 | NA
CASSFGINQPQHF | TGTGCCAGTAGTTTCGGGATCAATCAGCCCCAGCATTTT | NA | TRBJ1-5 | TRBV19 | once
CASSGTMNTEAFF | TGTGCCAGTAGCGGCACCATGAACACTGAAGCTTTCTTT | NA | TRBJ1-1 | TRBV19 | NA
CASSLGRGTGGTDTQYF | TGCGCCAGCAGCTTGGGCCGGGGGACAGGGGGCACAGATACGCAGTATTTT | TRBD1 | TRBJ2-3 | TRBV5-1 | NA
CASMPDSPDQGREKLFF | TGCGCCAGCATGCCCGACAGTCCCGATCAGGGTAGGGAAAAACTGTTTTTT | NA | TRBJ1-4 | TRBV10-1 | NA
CASSLDRNNQPQHF | TGTGCCAGCAGCTTAGACAGGAACAATCAGCCCCAGCATTTT | NA | TRBJ1-5 | TRBV7-6 | NA
CASSIRTGQTYEQYF | TGTGCCAGTAGTATTCGGACAGGGCAAACCTACGAGCAGTACTTC | TRBD1 | TRBJ2-7 | TRBV19 | NA
CASSLQGHYEQYF | TGTGCCAGCAGCTTACAGGGCCACTACGAGCAGTACTTC | NA | TRBJ2-7 | TRBV11-3 | NA
CASGPPGANVLTF | TGTGCCAGCGGTCCGCCCGGGGCCAACGTCCTGACTTTC | NA | TRBJ2-6 | TRBV25-1 | NA
CASSPGGFNTEAFF | TGTGCCAGCAGCCCCGGCGGGTTTAACACTGAAGCTTTCTTT | NA | TRBJ1-1 | TRBV7-8 | NA
CASSSLREGIQYF | TGTGCCAGCAGCTCACTGCGGGAGGGTATTCAGTACTTC | TRBD2 | TRBJ2-4 | TRBV11-3 | NA
CASSPSLTGSTGELFF | TGTGCCAGCTCACCATCGCTAACAGGGAGCACTGGGGAACTGTTTTTT | NA | TRBJ1-4 | TRBV18 | NA
CASGGYPLGGNTIYF | TGTGCCAGCGGGGGCTACCCTCTCGGTGGAAACACCATATATTTT | NA | TRBJ1-3 | TRBV2 | NA
CASSDGGQLELPQHF | TGTGCCAGCAGTGACGGGGGACAGCTCGAGCTGCCCCAGCATTTT | TRBD1 | TRBJ1-5 | TRBV6-6 | NA
CASSPYPGNQPQHF | TGTGCCAGCAGCCCATATCCGGGCAATCAGCCCCAGCATTTT | NA | TRBJ1-5 | TRBV7-2 | NA
CASSVEGSTDTQYF | TGTGCCAGCAGCGTAGAGGGCTCCACAGATACGCAGTATTTT | NA | TRBJ2-3 | TRBV9 | NA
CASSPEAGYNEQFF | TGCGCCAGCAGCCCGGAGGCAGGGTACAATGAGCAGTTCTTC | NA | TRBJ2-1 | TRBV5-1 | NA
CASRDDRAWGYTF | TGTGCCAGCAGGGATGATCGCGCGTGGGGCTACACCTTC | NA | TRBJ1-2 | TRBV6-4 | NA